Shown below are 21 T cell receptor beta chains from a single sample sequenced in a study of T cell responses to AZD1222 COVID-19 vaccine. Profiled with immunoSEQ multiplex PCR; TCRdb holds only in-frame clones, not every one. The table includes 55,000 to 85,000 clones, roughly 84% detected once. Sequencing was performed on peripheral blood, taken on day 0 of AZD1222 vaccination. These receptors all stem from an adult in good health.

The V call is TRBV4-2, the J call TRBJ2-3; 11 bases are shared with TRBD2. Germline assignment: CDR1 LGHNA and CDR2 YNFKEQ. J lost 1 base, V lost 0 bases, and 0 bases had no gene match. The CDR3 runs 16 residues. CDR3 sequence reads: CASSQELAGGTDTQYF. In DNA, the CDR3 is TGTGCCAGCAGCCAAGAACTAGCGGGGGGCACAGATACGCAGTATTTT.

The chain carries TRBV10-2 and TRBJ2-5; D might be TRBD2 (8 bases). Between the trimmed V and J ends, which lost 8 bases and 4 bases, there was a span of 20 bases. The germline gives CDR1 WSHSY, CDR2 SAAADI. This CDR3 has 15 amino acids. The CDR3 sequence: CASSPGGTSGETQYF. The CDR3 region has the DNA TGCGCCAGCTCGCCAGGGGGGACTAGTGGAGAGACCCAGTACTTC.

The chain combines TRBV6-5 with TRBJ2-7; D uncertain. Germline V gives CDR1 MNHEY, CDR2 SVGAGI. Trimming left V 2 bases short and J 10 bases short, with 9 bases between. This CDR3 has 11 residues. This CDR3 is CASSYLGIQYF. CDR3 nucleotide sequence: TGTGCCAGCAGTTACCTGGGAATTCAGTACTTC.

The CDR3 spells CAWSPEVTSYGYTF. The CDR3 nucleotides read TGTGCCTGGAGTCCGGAAGTAACCTCCTATGGCTACACCTTC. The rearrangement joins TRBV30 to TRBJ1-2, with D unresolved. The CDR3 has 14 amino acids. Germline assignment: CDR1 GTSNPN and CDR2 SVGIG (reference sequence). V lost 2 bases to trimming and J lost 4 bases, with 14 bases between them.

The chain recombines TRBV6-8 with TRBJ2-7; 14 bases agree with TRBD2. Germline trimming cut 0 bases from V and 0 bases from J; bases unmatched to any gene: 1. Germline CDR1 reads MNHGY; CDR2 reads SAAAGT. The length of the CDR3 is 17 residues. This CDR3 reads CASSYSTSGGASYEQYF. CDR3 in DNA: TGTGCCAGCAGTTACTCGACTAGCGGGGGGGCCTCCTACGAGCAGTACTTC.

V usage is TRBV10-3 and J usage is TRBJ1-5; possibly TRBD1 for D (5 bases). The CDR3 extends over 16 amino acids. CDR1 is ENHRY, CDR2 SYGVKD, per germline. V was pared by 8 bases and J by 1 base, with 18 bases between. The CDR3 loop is CAISPLRGASNQPQHF. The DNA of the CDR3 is TGTGCCATCTCCCCTTTACGAGGGGCGAGCAATCAGCCCCAGCATTTT.

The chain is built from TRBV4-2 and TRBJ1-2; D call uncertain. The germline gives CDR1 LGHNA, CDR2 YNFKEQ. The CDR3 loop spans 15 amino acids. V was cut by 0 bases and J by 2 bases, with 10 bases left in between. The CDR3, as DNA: TGTGCCAGCAGCCAAGATCTCTCAGAGAACTATGGCTACACCTTC. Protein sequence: CASSQDLSENYGYTF.

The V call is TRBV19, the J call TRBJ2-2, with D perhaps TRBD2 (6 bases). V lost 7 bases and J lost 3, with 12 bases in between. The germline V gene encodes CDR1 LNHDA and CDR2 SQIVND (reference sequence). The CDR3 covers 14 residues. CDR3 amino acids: CASMRDGDTGELFF. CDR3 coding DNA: TGTGCCAGTATGCGGGACGGGGACACCGGGGAGCTGTTTTTT.

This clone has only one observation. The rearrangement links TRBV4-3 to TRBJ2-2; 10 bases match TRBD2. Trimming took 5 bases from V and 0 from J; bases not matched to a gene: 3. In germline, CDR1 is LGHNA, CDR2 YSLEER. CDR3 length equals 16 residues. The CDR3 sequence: CASSKSGGANTGELFF. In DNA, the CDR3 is TGCGCCAGCAGCAAAAGCGGGGGGGCGAACACCGGGGAGCTGTTTTTT.

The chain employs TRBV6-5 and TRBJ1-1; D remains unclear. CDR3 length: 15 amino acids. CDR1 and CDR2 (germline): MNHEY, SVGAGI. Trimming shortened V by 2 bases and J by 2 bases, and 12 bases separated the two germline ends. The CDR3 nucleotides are TGTGCCAGCAGTTACGGGGTAGGAGTAAACACTGAAGCTTTCTTT. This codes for CASSYGVGVNTEAFF.

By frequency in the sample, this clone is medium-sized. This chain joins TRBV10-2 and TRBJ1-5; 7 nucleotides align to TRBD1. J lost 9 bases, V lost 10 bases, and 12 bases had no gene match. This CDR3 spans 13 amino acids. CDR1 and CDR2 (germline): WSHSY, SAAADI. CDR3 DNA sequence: TGCGCCACCGATAGGACAGGCTGGAGGCCCCAGCATTTT. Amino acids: CATDRTGWRPQHF.

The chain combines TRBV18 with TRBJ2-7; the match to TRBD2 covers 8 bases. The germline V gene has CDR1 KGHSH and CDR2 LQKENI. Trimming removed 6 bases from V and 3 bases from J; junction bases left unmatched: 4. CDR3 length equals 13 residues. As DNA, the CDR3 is TGTGCCAGCTCGCGGGGGGCCAACTACGAGCAGTACTTC. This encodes CASSRGANYEQYF.

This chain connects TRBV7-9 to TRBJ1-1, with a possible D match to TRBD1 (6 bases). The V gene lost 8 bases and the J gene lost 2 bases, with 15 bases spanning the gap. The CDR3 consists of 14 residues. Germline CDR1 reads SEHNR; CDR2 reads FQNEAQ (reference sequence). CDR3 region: CASVGLGGNTEAFF. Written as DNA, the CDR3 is TGTGCCAGCGTGGGGTTGGGGGGCAACACTGAAGCTTTCTTT.

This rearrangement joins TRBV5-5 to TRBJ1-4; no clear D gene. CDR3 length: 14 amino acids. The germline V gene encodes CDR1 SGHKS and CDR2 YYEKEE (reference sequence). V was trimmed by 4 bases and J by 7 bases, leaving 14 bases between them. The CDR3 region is CASSPKEDSEKLFF. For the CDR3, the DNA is TGTGCCAGCAGCCCGAAAGAGGATAGTGAAAAACTGTTTTTT.

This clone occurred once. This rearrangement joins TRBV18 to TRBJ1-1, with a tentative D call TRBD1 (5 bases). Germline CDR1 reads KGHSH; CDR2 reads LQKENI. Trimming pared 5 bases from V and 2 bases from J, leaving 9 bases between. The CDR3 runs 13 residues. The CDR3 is CASSSGENTEAFF. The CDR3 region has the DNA TGTGCCAGCTCATCGGGGGAAAACACTGAAGCTTTCTTT.

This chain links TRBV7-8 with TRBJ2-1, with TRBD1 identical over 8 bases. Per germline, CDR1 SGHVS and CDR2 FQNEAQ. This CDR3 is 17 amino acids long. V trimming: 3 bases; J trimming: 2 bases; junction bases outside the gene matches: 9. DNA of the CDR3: TGTGCCAGCAGCTTGAGACAGGGGCGACCGACCTACAATGAGCAGTTCTTC. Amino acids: CASSLRQGRPTYNEQFF.

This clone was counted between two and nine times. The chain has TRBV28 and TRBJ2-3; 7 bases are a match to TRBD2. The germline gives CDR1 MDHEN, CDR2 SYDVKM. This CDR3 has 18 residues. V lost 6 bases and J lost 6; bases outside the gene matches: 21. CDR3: CASSPPARTSRASDTQYF. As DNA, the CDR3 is TGTGCCAGCAGCCCACCCGCCAGGACTAGTCGGGCATCCGATACGCAGTATTTT.

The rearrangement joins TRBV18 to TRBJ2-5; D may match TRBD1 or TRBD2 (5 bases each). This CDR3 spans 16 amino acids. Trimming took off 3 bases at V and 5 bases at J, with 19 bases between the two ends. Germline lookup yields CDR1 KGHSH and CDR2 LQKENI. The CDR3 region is CASSPSAGLTGETQYF. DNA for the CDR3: TGTGCCAGCTCACCGTCCGCAGGGCTAACGGGGGAGACCCAGTACTTC.

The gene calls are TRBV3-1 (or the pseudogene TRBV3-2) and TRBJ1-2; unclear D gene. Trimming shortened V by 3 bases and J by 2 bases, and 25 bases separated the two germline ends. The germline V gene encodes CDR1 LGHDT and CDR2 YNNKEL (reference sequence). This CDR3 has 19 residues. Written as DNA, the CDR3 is TGTGCCAGCAGCCATGCCGGACGCTTCGCCGAGAACTTAAACTATGGCTACACCTTC. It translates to CASSHAGRFAENLNYGYTF.

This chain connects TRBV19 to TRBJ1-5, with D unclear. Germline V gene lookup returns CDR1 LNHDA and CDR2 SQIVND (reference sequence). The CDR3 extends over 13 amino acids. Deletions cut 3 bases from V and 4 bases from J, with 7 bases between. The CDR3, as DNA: TGTGCCAGTAGTATTGCCCTAAATCAGCCCCAGCATTTT. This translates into CASSIALNQPQHF.

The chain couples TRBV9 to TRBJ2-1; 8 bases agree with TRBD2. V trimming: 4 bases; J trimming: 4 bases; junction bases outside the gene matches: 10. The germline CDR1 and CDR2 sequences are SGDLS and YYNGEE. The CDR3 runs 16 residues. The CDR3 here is CASSPRSSGSYNEQFF. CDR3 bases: TGTGCCAGCAGCCCCCGGTCTAGCGGGTCTTACAATGAGCAGTTCTTC.